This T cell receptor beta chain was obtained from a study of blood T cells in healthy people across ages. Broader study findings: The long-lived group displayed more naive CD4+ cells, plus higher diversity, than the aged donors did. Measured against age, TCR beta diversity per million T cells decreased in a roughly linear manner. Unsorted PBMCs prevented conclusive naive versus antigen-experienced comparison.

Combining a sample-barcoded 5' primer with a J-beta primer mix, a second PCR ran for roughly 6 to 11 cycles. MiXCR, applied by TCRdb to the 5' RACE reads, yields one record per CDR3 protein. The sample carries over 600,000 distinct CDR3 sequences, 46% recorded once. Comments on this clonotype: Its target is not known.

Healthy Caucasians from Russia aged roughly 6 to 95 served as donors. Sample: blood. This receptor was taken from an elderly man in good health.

The CDR3 spells CASSQDCFELAGGGEQFF. Here the CDR3 DNA reads TGTGCCAGCAGCCAAGATTGCTTTGAACTAGCGGGAGGAGGAGAGCAGTTCTTC. This chain joins TRBV3-1 and TRBJ2-1, with TRBD2 identical over 12 bases. The V gene end was trimmed by 0 bases and the J gene end by 10 bases; junction bases not matched to a gene: 13. The germline V gene has CDR1 LGHDT and CDR2 YNNKEL (reference sequence). This CDR3 contains 18 residues.